The present T cell receptor (beta chain) was sequenced within a study of blood T cells in healthy people across ages. General study results and limits: One million T cells yielded diversity estimates that were considered underestimates.

PCR was performed a second time for about 6 to 11 cycles using a sample-barcoded 5' primer and a J-beta primer mix. TCRdb re-derived calls from the 5' RACE reads in MiXCR, one entry per CDR3 protein. The table records fewer than 1 million distinct CDR3 sequences, 40% to 50% of them present only once. Details on this clonotype: Its antigen is undetermined.

The CDR3 has 19 amino acids. Germline values: CDR1 SGHTA, CDR2 FQGNSA. V was cut by 0 bases and J by 0 bases, with 21 bases left in between. This TCR derives from a man between 60 and 75 years old in good health. The V call is TRBV7-2, the J call TRBJ2-7, with D possibly being TRBD2 (6 bases). Sequenced input: blood. The CDR3 coding sequence is TGTGCCAGCAGCTTAGCATGCGGGATTGCACCTCCGTGCTCCTACGAGCAGTACTTC. Protein sequence: CASSLACGIAPPCSYEQYF.